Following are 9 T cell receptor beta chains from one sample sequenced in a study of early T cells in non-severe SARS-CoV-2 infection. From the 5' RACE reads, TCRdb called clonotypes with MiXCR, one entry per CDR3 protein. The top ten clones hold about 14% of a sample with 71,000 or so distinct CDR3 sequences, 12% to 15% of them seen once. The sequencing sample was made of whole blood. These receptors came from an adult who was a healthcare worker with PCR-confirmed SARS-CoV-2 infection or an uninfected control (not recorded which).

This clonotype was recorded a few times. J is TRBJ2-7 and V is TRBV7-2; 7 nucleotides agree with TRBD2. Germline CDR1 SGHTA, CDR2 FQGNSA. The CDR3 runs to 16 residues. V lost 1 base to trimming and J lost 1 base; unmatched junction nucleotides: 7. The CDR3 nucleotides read TGTGCCAGCAGCTTAGTGGCCAGCGGGGTTTCCTACGAGCAGTACTTC. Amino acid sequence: CASSLVASGVSYEQYF.

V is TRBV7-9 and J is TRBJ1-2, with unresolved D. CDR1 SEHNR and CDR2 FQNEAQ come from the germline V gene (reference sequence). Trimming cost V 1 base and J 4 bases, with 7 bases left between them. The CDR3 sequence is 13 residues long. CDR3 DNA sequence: TGTGCCAGCAGCTTAGAGTCCAGCTATGGCTACACCTTC. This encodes CASSLESSYGYTF.

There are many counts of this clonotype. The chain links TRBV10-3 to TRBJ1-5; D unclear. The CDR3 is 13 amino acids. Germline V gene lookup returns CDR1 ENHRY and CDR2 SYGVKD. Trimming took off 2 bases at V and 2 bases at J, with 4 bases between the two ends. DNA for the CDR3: TGTGCCATCAGTGAGGACGGCAATCAGCCCCAGCATTTT. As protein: CAISEDGNQPQHF.

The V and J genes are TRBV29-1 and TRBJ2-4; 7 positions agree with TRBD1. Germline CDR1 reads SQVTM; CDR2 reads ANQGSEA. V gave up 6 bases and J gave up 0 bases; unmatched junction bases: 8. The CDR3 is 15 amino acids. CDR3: CSVADRELAKNIQYF. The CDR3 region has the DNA TGCAGCGTAGCTGACAGGGAGCTAGCCAAAAACATTCAGTACTTC.

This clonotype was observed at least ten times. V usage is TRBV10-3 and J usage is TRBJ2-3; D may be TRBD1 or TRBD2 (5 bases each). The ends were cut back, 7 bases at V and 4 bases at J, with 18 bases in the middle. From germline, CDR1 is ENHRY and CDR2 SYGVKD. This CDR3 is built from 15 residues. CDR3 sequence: CAIIRDPQGPDTQYF. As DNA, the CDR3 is TGTGCCATCATTCGGGATCCCCAGGGCCCAGATACGCAGTATTTT.

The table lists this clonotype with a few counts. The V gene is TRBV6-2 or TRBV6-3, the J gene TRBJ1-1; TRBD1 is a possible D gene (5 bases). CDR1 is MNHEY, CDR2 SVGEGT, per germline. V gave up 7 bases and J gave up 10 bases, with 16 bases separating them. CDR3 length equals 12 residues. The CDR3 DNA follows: TGTGCCAGCAATGACAGCCCGTCAGGAGCTTTCTTT. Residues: CASNDSPSGAFF.

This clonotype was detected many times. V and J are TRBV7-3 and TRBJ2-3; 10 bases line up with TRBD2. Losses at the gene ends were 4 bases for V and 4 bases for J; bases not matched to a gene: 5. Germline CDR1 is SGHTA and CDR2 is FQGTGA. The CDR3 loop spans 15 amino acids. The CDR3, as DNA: TGTGCCAGCAGCTCCCAAGCGGGGGGGCCAGATACGCAGTATTTT. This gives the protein CASSSQAGGPDTQYF.

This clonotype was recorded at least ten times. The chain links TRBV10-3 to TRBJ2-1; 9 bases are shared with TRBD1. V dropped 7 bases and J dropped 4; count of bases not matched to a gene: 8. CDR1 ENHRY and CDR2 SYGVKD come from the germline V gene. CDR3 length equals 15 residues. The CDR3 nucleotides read TGTGCCATCACCATGAACAGGGGGCAGTACAATGAGCAGTTCTTC. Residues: CAITMNRGQYNEQFF.

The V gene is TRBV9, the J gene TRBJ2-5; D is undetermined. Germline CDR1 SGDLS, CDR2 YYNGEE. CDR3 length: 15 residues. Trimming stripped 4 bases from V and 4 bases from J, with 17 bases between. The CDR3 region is CASSKGAGPIETQYF. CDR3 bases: TGTGCCAGCAGCAAAGGAGCCGGGCCGATAGAGACCCAGTACTTC.